The clone carrying this T cell receptor (beta chain) was observed a few times. Its target is not known. TCRdb itself ran the PCR reads through MiXCR, one entry per CDR3 protein. Here the sample spans some 18,000 distinct CDR3 sequences, just over 60% being singletons. This sample is part of a study of vaccination and CD4 T cells after COVID-19. Broader study findings: Convalescent patients' clones that were vaccine-specific were spike mono-reactive in 304 of 307 cases. Although the median of SARS-CoV-2-reactive clonotypes rose from around 19 to 38, the change was not significant.

The V and J ends lost 0 bases and 7 bases respectively, with 11 bases between them. The CDR3 is 14 amino acids. Germline lookup yields CDR1 MRHNA and CDR2 SNTAGT. The sample was CD4+ T cells from blood, taken after SARS-CoV-2 vaccination. This clonotype was obtained from a human donor who had recovered from COVID-19. The chain employs TRBV6-4 and TRBJ2-3; no reliable D call. The CDR3 reads CASSDSGIPNTQYF. The DNA for the CDR3 is TGTGCCAGCAGTGACTCGGGGATCCCGAATACGCAGTATTTT.